The sequence of this T cell receptor (beta chain) was determined in a study of CD8+ T cells in alopecia areata. Sequencing templates came from extracted RNA that was reverse transcribed into cDNA. Sequencing was performed with immunoSEQ multiplex PCR; in TCRdb, only in-frame clones are kept and a portion is missing. This sample has about 150,000 clones; over 70% occur once, and the top ten carry over 12%. There are 16 residues in the CDR3. Germline lookup yields CDR1 SGHDT and CDR2 YYEEEE. About this clone: An end of the junction does not agree with germline; a read error may underlie this.

This TCR was recovered from a human donor with alopecia areata. Material: CD8+ T cells sorted from blood, obtained at week 0. The V and J genes are TRBV5-6 and TRBJ2-5; TRBD2 aligns across 11 bases. The assigned J gene may be wrong: the sequence end matches TRBJ2-7 better. The CDR3 sequence is CASTLALAGASYEQYF. As DNA, the CDR3 is TGTGCCAGCACCTTGGCACTAGCGGGAGCCTCCTACGAGCAGTACTTC.